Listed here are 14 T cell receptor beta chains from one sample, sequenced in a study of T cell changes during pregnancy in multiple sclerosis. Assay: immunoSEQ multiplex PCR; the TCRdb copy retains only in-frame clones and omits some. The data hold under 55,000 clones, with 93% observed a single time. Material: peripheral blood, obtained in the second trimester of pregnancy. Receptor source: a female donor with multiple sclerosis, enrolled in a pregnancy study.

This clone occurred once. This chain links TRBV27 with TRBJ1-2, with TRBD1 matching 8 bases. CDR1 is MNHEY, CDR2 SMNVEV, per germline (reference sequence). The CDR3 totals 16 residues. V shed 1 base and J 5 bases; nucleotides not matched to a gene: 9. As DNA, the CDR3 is TGTGCCAGCAGTTTATTACCAGGGGGCGAAGGGTATGGCTACACCTTC. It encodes CASSLLPGGEGYGYTF.

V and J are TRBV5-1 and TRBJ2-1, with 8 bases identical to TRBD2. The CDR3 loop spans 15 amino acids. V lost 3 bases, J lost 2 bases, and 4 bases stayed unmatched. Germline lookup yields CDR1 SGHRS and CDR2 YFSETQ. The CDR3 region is CASSSAGVPYNEQFF. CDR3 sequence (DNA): TGCGCCAGCAGCTCAGCGGGGGTCCCCTACAATGAGCAGTTCTTC.

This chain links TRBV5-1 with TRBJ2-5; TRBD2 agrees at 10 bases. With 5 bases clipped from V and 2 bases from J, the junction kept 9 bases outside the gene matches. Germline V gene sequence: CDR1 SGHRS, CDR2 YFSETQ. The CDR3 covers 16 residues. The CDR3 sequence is CASSPRTSGVQETQYF. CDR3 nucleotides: TGCGCCAGCAGTCCGCGGACTAGCGGAGTTCAAGAGACCCAGTACTTC.

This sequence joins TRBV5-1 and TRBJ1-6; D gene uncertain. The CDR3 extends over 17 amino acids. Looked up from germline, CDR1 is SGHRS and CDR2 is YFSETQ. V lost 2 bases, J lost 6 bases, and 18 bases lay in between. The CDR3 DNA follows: TGCGCCAGCAGCTTTACCGGGAATCCATCTTTTAATTCACCCCTCCACTTT. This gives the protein CASSFTGNPSFNSPLHF.

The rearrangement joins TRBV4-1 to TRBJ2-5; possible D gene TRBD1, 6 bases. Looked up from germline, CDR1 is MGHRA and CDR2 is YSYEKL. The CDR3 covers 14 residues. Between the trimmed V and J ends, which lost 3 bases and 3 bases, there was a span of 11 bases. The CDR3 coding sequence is TGCGCCAGCAGCCAGACAGGAAGAGAAGAGACCCAGTACTTC. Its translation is CASSQTGREETQYF.

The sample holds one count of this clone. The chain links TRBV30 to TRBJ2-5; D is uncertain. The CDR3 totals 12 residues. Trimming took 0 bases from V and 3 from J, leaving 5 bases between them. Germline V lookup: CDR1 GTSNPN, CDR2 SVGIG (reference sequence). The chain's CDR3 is CAWSVPEETQYF. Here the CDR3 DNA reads TGTGCCTGGAGTGTACCGGAAGAGACCCAGTACTTC.

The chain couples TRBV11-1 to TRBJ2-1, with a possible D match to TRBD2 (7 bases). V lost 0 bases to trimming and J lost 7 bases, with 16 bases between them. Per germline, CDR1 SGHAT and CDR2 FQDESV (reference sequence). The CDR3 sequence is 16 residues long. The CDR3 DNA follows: TGTGCCAGCAGCTTAGCTGGGGGGGCGCTTTGGAATGAGCAGTTCTTC. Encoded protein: CASSLAGGALWNEQFF. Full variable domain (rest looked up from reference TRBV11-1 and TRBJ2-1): EAEVAQSPRYKITEKSQAVAFWCDPISGHATLYWYRQILGQGPELLVQFQDESVVDDSQLPKDRFSAERLKGVDSTLKIQPAELGDSAMYLCASSLAGGALWNEQFFGPGTRLTVL.

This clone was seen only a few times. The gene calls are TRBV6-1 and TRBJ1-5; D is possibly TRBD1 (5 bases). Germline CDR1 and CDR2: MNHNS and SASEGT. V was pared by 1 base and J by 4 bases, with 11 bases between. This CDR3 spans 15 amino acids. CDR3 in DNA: TGTGCCAGCAGTGAAGAAGTGGCAGGGAATCAGCCCCAGCATTTT. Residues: CASSEEVAGNQPQHF.

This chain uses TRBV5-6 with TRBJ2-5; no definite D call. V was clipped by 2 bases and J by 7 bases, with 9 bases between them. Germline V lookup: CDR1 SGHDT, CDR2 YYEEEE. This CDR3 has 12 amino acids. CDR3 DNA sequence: TGTGCCAGCAGCTTTGTTACGGGGACCCAGTACTTC. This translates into CASSFVTGTQYF. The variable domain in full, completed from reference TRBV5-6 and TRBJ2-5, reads DAGVTQSPTHLIKTRGQQVTLRCSPKSGHDTVSWYQQALGQGPQFIFQYYEEEERQRGNFPDRFSGHQFPNYSSELNVNALLLGDSALYLCASSFVTGTQYFGPGTRLLVL.

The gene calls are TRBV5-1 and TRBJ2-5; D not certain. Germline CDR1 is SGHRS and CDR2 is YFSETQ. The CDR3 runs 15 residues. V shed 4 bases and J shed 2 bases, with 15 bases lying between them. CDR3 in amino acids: CASSPGRRFQETQYF. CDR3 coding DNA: TGCGCCAGCAGCCCCGGTCGTCGATTTCAAGAGACCCAGTACTTC.

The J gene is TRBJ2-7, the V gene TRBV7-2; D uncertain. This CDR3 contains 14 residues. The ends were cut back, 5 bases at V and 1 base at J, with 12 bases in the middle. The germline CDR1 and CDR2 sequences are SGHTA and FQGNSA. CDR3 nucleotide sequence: TGTGCCAGCAGCGAAACATATAAGTCCTACGAGCAGTACTTC. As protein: CASSETYKSYEQYF.

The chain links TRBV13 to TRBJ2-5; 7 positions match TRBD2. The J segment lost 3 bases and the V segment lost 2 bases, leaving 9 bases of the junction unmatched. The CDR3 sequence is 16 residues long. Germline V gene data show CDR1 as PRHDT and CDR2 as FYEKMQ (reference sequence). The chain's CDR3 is CASSLFGLAVEETQYF. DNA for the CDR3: TGTGCCAGCAGCTTATTTGGCCTAGCGGTCGAAGAGACCCAGTACTTC.

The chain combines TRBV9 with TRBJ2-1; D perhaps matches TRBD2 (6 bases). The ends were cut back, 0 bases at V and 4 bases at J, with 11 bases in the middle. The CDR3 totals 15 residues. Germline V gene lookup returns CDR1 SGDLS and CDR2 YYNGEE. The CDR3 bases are TGTGCCAGCAGCGTAGTTGGCGGGAAGTACAATGAGCAGTTCTTC. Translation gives CASSVVGGKYNEQFF.

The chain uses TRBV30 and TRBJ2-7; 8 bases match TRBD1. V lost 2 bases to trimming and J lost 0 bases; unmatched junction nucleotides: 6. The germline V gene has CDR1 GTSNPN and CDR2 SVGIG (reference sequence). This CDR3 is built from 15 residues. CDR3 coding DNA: TGTGCCTGGAGTATACCCAGGGGGCTCTCCTACGAGCAGTACTTC. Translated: CAWSIPRGLSYEQYF. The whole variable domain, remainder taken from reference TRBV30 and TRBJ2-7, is SQTIHQWPATLVQPVGSPLSLECTVEGTSNPNLYWYRQAAGRGLQLLFYSVGIGQISSEVPQNLSASRPQDRQFILSSKKLLLSDSGFYLCAWSIPRGLSYEQYFGPGTRLTVT.